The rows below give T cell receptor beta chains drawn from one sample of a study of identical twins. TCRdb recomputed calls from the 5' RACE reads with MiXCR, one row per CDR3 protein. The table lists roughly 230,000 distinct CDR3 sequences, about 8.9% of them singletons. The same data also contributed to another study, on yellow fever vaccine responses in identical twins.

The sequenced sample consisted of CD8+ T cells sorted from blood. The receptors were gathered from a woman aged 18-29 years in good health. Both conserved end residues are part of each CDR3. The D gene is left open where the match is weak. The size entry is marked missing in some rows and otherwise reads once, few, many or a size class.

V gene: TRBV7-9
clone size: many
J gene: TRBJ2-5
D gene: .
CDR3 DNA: TGTGCCAGCAGCCATGGGGGCGTGAAGACCCAGTACTTC
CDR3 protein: CASSHGGVKTQYF

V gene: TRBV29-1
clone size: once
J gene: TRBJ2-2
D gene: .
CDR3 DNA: TGCAGCGTCGAGACTAGGGATTCGAACACCGGGGAGCTGTTTTTT
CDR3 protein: CSVETRDSNTGELFF

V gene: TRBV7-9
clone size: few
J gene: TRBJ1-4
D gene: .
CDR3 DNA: TGTGCCAGCAGCTTAAGGACCGCGTGGGGCGGGGATGAAAAACTGTTTTTT
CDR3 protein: CASSLRTAWGGDEKLFF

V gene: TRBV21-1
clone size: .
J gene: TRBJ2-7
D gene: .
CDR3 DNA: TGTGCCAGCAGCACCCAGGGTTCATTCGAGCAGTACTTC
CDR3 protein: CASSTQGSFEQYF

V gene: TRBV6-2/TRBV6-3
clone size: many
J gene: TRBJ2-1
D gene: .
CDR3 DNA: TGTGCCAGCAGTGTGGCAGGGGAGGGCTACAATGAGCAGTTCTTC
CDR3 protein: CASSVAGEGYNEQFF

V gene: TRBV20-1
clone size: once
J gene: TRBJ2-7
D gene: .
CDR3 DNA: TGCAGTGCTAGCCTCGGCGCCGGAGGTTACGAGCAGTACTTC
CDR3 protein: CSASLGAGGYEQYF

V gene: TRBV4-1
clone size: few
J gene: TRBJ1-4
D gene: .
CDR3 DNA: TGCGCCAGCAGCCAAACACCCCACGGAGCGAATGAAAAACTGTTTTTT
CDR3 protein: CASSQTPHGANEKLFF

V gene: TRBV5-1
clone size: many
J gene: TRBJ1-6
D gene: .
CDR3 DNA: TGCGCCAGCAGCTTGTTCAGGAGCTCCTATAATTCACCCCTCCACTTT
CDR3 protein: CASSLFRSSYNSPLHF

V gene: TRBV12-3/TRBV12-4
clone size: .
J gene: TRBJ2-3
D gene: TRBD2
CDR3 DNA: TGTGCCAGCAGTCGAGGATACAACAGGGAACGAGCGGGAGAAACAGATACGCAGTATTTT
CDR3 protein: CASSRGYNRERAGETDTQYF

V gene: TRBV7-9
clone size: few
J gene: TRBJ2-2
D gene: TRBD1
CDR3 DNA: TGTGCCAGCAGCTTCAAGACAGGGGGCGCGGCCGGGGAGCTGTTTTTT
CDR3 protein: CASSFKTGGAAGELFF